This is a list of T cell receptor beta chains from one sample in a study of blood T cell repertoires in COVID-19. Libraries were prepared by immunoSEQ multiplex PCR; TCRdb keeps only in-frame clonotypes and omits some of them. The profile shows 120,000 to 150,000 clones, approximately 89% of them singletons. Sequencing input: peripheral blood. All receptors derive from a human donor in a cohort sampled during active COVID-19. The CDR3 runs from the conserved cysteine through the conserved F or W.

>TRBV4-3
CASSHHMGGSSGNTIYF
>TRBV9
CASSVVGGSTDTQYF
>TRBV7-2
CASSLARNTDTQYF
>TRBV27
CASSLRQGNTEAFF
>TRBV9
CASSDRQGRYGYTF
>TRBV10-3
CAISDDLGDSGYTF
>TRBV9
CASSVAGGRGGAEQYF
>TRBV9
CASSTQTIAGGPKDTQYF
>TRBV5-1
CASSVQGSATNEKLFF
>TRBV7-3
CASSFGEQHGYTF
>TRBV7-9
CASSLGTGETDTQYF
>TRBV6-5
CASRPPGTYEQYF
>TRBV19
CASSEGAGANVLTF
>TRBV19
CASSALGGADGELFF
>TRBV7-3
CASSSSGSSPDTQYF
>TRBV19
CASRIEDNLGTEAFF
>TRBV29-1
CSVGAGENYGYTF
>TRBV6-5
CASTGNTEAFF
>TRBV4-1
CASSLVAGGYEQYF
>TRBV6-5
CASSPPTGWETQYF
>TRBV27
CASSPYNTGELFF
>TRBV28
CASSFPGDTYSYEQYF
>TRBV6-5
CASPRSGISNQPQHF
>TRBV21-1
CASSNGWRGQGAIRAFF
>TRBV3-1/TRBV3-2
CASSPSGGAFDEQFF
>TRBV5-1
CASSLAGQGDGYTF
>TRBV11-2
CASSLVGTGGETEAFF
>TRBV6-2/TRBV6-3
CASSPRLAAYEQYF
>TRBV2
CASSEQQGVQGYTF
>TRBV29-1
CSVRQGEGYTF
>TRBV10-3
CAISGDSSYEQYF
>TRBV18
CASSPYSGYEQYF
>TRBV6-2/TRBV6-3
CASSYPTGTGETQYF
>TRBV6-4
CASSDSENTGELFF
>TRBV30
CAWSVRRISDYGYTF
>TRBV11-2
CASSWNREYEQYF
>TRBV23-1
CASSQRGQGTGGYGYTF
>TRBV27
CASSPTGEPYGYTF
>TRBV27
CASRRPGGGTDTQYF
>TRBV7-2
CASSLGRNNEQFF
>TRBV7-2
CATASRATGANVLTF
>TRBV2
CASSSDSNSPLHF
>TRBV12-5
CASGLVLYRGPADTQYF
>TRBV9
CASSPGAGGTTDTQYF
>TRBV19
CASSQGPQQYF
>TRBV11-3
CASSLGGGASTGELFF
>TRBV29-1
CSVGLAVNPEKLFF
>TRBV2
CASNEGGSAYTF
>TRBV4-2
CASSLPGQGPTEAFF
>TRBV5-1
CASSFRDRVVNEQFF
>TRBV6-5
CASRPERDHFYEQYF
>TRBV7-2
CASSLGHLQYF
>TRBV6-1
CASSEEWWHQPQHF
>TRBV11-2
CASSLGGQSNQPQHF
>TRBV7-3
CASSLAGGNEQFF
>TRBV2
CASTTGLGETQYF
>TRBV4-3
CASSQDRASLRYNEQFF
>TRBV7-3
CASSLARAETQYF
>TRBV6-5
CASSYSPGYNEQFF
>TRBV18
CASSQATGAGANVLTF